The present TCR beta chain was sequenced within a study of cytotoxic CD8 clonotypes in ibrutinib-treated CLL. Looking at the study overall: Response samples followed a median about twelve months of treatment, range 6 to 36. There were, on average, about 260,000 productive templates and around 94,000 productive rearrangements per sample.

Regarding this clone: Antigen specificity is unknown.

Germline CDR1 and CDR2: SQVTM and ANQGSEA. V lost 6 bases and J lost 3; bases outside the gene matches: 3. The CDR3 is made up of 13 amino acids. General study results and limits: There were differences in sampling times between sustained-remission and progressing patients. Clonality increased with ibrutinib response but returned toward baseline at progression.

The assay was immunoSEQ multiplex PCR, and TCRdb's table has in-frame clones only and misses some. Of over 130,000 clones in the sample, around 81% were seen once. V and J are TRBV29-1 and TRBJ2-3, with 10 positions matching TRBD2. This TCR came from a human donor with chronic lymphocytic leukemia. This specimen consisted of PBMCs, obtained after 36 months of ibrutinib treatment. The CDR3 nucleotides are TGCAGCGTAAGACTAGCGGGTACAGATACGCAGTATTTT. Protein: CSVRLAGTDTQYF.